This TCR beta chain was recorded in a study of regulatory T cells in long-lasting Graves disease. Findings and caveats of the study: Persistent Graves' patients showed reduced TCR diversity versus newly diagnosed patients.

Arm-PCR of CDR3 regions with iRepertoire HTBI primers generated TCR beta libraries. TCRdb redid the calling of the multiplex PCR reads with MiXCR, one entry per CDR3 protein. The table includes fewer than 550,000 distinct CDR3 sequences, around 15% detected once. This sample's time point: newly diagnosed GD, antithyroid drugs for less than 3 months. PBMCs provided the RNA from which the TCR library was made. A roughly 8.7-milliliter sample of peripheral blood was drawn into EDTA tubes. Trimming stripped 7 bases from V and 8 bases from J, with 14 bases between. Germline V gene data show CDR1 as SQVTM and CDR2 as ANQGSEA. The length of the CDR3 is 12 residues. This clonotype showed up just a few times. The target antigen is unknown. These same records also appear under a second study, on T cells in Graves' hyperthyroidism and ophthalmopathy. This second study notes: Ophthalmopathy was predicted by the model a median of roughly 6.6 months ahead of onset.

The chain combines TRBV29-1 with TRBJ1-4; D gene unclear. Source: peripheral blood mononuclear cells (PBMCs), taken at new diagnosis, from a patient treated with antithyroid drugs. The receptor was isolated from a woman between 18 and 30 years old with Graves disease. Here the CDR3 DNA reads TGCAGCGCCCGGGGTGACCTCGAAAAACTGTTTTTT. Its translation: CSARGDLEKLFF.